The entry below gives a single T cell receptor (beta chain) sequence along with its context. The record originates from a study of blood T cell repertoires in COVID-19. Study background: Spain, Italy and the United States supplied samples that represented acute and convalescent COVID-19. PBMCs, B-cell-depleted T cells, or T cells provided the cDNA or gDNA that made up the material.

CDR1 and CDR2 (germline): SGHKS, YYEKEE (reference sequence). V lost 6 bases to trimming and J lost 0 bases, with 13 bases between them. CDR3 length: 16 amino acids. Study processing details: Reference gene primer amplification gave estimated nucleated cell counts. The data were produced by immunoSEQ multiplex PCR, yet TCRdb's version contains in-frame clones alone and is incomplete. That table supplies the V and J calls and clone size; D and trimming were determined from the DNA. Here the sample spans roughly 140,000 clones, around 81% being singletons. The sequencing sample was made of peripheral blood. V is TRBV5-5 and J is TRBJ2-6; D possibly corresponds to TRBD2 (6 bases). This TCR was sampled from a human donor in a cohort sampled during active COVID-19. This chain's CDR3 is CASIGTPLSGANVLTF. CDR3 in DNA: TGTGCCAGCATCGGGACTCCACTCTCTGGGGCCAACGTCCTGACTTTC.